A selection of T cell receptor beta chains follows, all from one sample in a study of cytomegalovirus exposure and HLA in healthy donors. Sequencing used immunoSEQ multiplex PCR; TCRdb keeps in-frame clones, though not all of them. The table includes roughly 290,000 clones, around 90% detected once. The sequencing input was PBMCs. These receptors were obtained from a woman aged 18-29 years in good health and CMV-seronegative. Each CDR3 is given with its conserved first and last residue. D genes are given only for firm matches. Not all rows give a size; the values are once, few, many and, for expanded clones, a class.

V	D	size	J	DNA	CDR3
TRBV18	.	.	TRBJ2-7	TGTGCCAGCTCACCCGACAGGAGTACCTACGAGCAGTACTTC	CASSPDRSTYEQYF
TRBV7-9	.	.	TRBJ2-7	TGTGCCAGCAGCCCTCCGAGTGGCTCCTACGAGCAGTACTTC	CASSPPSGSYEQYF
TRBV7-9	.	.	TRBJ2-1	TGTGCCAGCAGCTTATCGAAGGGGGTCCAGTTCTTC	CASSLSKGVQFF
TRBV6-1	.	.	TRBJ2-7	TGTGCCAGCAGCCTAGCCACGTCAACCTCCTACGAGCAGTACTTC	CASSLATSTSYEQYF
TRBV19	.	.	TRBJ1-4	TGTGCCAGTAGTCATCTCGAGGCAACTAATGAAAAACTGTTTTTT	CASSHLEATNEKLFF
TRBV9	TRBD1	.	TRBJ2-1	TGTGCCAGCAGCGCCAACCCCGGGACAGGGGAGGACAATGAGCAGTTCTTC	CASSANPGTGEDNEQFF
TRBV5-6	TRBD1	.	TRBJ1-1	TGTGCCAGCAGCTTTGGACAGGGGGTGAACACTGAAGCTTTCTTT	CASSFGQGVNTEAFF
TRBV11-2	.	once	TRBJ2-5	TGTGCCAGCAGCCGTACATCGACACTCCTCCAAGAGACCCAGTACTTC	CASSRTSTLLQETQYF
TRBV29-1	.	.	TRBJ2-7	TGCAGCGTTGCTCCCGACACGACTAGGACCGAGCAGTACTTC	CSVAPDTTRTEQYF
TRBV6-6	TRBD2	.	TRBJ2-1	TGTGCCAGCAGTCCAGCGGGGGGGCCGAAGAATGAGCAGTTCTTC	CASSPAGGPKNEQFF
TRBV6-5	.	.	TRBJ2-7	TGTGCCAGCAGTTACTCTCCTAGCTCCTACGAGCAGTACTTC	CASSYSPSSYEQYF
TRBV5-1	TRBD2	.	TRBJ2-2	TGCGCCAGCAGGTCCGCTAGCGGGGCTAACACCGGGGAGCTGTTTTTT	CASRSASGANTGELFF
TRBV2	.	.	TRBJ1-2	TGTGCCAGTCGGCGTGGGGGCACAAACTATGGCTACACCTTC	CASRRGGTNYGYTF
TRBV7-9	TRBD2	.	TRBJ2-3	TGTGCCAGCAGCACGACTAGCGGAAATACAGATACGCAGTATTTT	CASSTTSGNTDTQYF
TRBV25-1	TRBD1	few	TRBJ1-2	TGTGCCAGCAGTGAATATCCCCACAGGGGGCCGAGTGGCTACACCTTC	CASSEYPHRGPSGYTF
TRBV5-1	.	once	TRBJ1-2	TGCGCCAGCAGCTTGGTTGGGACACAGGTTAACTATGGCTACACCTTC	CASSLVGTQVNYGYTF
TRBV4-1	TRBD1	.	TRBJ2-1	TGCGCCAGCAGCCATTATCGACAGGGTTTTTTAGGTGAGCAGTTCTTC	CASSHYRQGFLGEQFF
TRBV5-1	TRBD1	.	TRBJ1-2	TGCGCCAGCAGCTTAAACTCACAGGGGGGCTACACCTTC	CASSLNSQGGYTF
TRBV29-1	.	.	TRBJ1-1	TGCAGCTCGGGTTGGGGGGACACTGAAGCTTTCTTT	CSSGWGDTEAFF
TRBV9	TRBD1	.	TRBJ1-1	TGTGCCAGCAGCGTAGCTACCGCCGGACAGGTGCACACTGAAGCTTTCTTT	CASSVATAGQVHTEAFF
TRBV12-5	.	.	TRBJ2-2	TGTGCTAGTCAATCCGGACTAATGAACACCGGGGAGCTGTTTTTT	CASQSGLMNTGELFF
TRBV9	TRBD2	.	TRBJ2-5	TGTGCCAGCAGCGCTAGCGGGGGGCCCCAAGAGACCCAGTACTTC	CASSASGGPQETQYF
TRBV6-4	TRBD1	.	TRBJ1-6	TGTGCCAGCAGTGACGGACAGGGTAATTCACCCCTCCACTTT	CASSDGQGNSPLHF
TRBV4-2	.	few	TRBJ1-6	TGTGCCAGCAGCCAAGATTATAAACGAGGGAGCTCCTATAATTCACCCCTCCACTTT	CASSQDYKRGSSYNSPLHF
TRBV5-6	.	.	TRBJ2-7	TGTGCCAGCAGCCCTGGGGCTGGCCCCGGAAACGAGCAGTACTTC	CASSPGAGPGNEQYF
TRBV4-2	TRBD2	.	TRBJ2-1	TGTGCCAGCAGCCAAGATTATAGCGGGGGTGCCTATGAGCAGTTCTTC	CASSQDYSGGAYEQFF
TRBV7-9	.	.	TRBJ1-5	TGTGCCAGCAGCTTAGGAGTGAGCAATCAGCCCCAGCATTTT	CASSLGVSNQPQHF
TRBV7-9	.	once	TRBJ1-1	TGTGCCAGCAGCTTAGGCCAGGGTGACGCTTTCTTT	CASSLGQGDAFF
TRBV5-1	TRBD1	once	TRBJ2-7	TGCGCCAGCAGCTTCAGGACAGGGGGGGAAATAACCTACGAGCAGTACTTC	CASSFRTGGEITYEQYF
TRBV7-6	.	.	TRBJ1-1	TGTGCCAGCAGCTTAGAAGGGGGGGTGAACACTGAAGCTTTCTTT	CASSLEGGVNTEAFF
TRBV12-5	.	.	TRBJ1-2	TGTGCTAGTGGTTTCCAGGGTCTTAACTATGGCTACACCTTC	CASGFQGLNYGYTF